The 11 T cell receptor beta chains in this list originate from one sample, sequenced in a study of blood T cell repertoires in COVID-19. Sequenced by immunoSEQ multiplex PCR; TCRdb stores in-frame clones only, minus some. The data show around 150,000 clones, approximately 92% seen once. Sequenced: peripheral blood. These receptor sequences come from a woman aged 50 to 60 with acute or convalescent COVID-19.

This rearrangement joins TRBV2 to TRBJ1-4; D unresolved. CDR3 length equals 15 residues. V was trimmed by 2 bases and J by 5 bases, leaving 12 bases between them. The germline V gene encodes CDR1 SNHLY and CDR2 FYNNEI. CDR3 nucleotide sequence: TGTGCCAGCAGTGAAAGATCCAACACAAATGAAAAACTGTTTTTT. Translated: CASSERSNTNEKLFF. The full variable domain, its missing parts supplied by reference TRBV2 and TRBJ1-4, is EPEVTQTPSHQVTQMGQEVILRCVPISNHLYFYWYRQILGQKVEFLVSFYNNEISEKSEIFDDQFSVERPDGSNFTLKIRSTKLEDSAMYFCASSERSNTNEKLFFGSGTQLSVL.

V is TRBV24-1 and J is TRBJ1-4; TRBD1 agrees at 8 bases. From germline, CDR1 is KGHDR and CDR2 SFDVKD. Losses at the gene ends were 2 bases for V and 7 bases for J; bases not matched to a gene: 5. This CDR3 is built from 15 residues. CDR3 amino acids: CATSDSTGGSEKLFF. CDR3 in DNA: TGTGCCACCAGTGATTCAACAGGGGGTTCTGAAAAACTGTTTTTT.

The chain has TRBV11-2 and TRBJ1-2, with D possibly TRBD1 on 5 matching bases. The germline V and J ends were trimmed by 5 bases and 1 base, with 11 bases remaining between them. This CDR3 spans 14 amino acids. Germline V lookup: CDR1 SGHAT, CDR2 FQNNGV. CDR3 loop: CASSLGQINYGYTF. For the CDR3, the DNA is TGTGCCAGCAGCCTCGGACAAATTAACTATGGCTACACCTTC. The full variable domain, with the rest looked up from reference TRBV11-2 and TRBJ1-2, is EAGVAQSPRYKIIEKRQSVAFWCNPISGHATLYWYQQILGQGPKLLIQFQNNGVVDDSQLPKDRFSAERLKGVDSTLKIQPAKLEDSAVYLCASSLGQINYGYTFGSGTRLTVV.

This chain links TRBV18 with TRBJ1-2; 7 bases line up with TRBD1. The CDR3 totals 14 residues. V lost 5 bases to trimming and J lost 0 bases; unmatched junction nucleotides: 3. CDR1 is KGHSH and CDR2 is LQKENI in the germline V gene. The CDR3 protein is CASSLDRANYGYTF. The CDR3, as DNA: TGTGCCAGCTCATTAGACAGGGCTAACTATGGCTACACCTTC.

This chain connects TRBV6-2 or TRBV6-3 to TRBJ1-1; 7 bases line up with TRBD1. The V segment lost 5 bases and the J segment 6 bases; nucleotides outside the gene matches: 9. The germline V gene has CDR1 MNHEY and CDR2 SVGEGT. CDR3 length: 14 amino acids. The CDR3 DNA reads TGTGCCAGCAGTACGACAGGGTATACCGCTGAAGCTTTCTTT. It codes for CASSTTGYTAEAFF.

The chain employs TRBV9 and TRBJ2-7; 9 positions match TRBD1. Unmatched junction bases numbered 5, after V lost 0 bases and J lost 4 bases. CDR3 length: 15 amino acids. Per the germline V gene, CDR1 is SGDLS and CDR2 is YYNGEE. CDR3 in amino acids: CASSVGTGGMYEQYF. The DNA for the CDR3 is TGTGCCAGCAGCGTAGGAACAGGGGGCATGTACGAGCAGTACTTC.

This clone was found a few times. The rearrangement joins TRBV29-1 to TRBJ1-4; D unclear. This CDR3 has 15 residues. V lost 5 bases, J lost 0 bases, and 13 bases lay in between. The germline V gene has CDR1 SQVTM and CDR2 ANQGSEA. The CDR3 protein is CSVMRGTATNEKLFF. The CDR3 DNA sequence: TGCAGCGTTATGCGGGGTACCGCAACTAATGAAAAACTGTTTTTT. The full variable domain, rest sourced from reference TRBV29-1 and TRBJ1-4, is SAVISQKPSRDICQRGTSLTIQCQVDSQVTMMFWYRQQPGQSLTLIATANQGSEATYESGFVIDKFPISRPNLTFSTLTVSNMSPEDSSIYLCSVMRGTATNEKLFFGSGTQLSVL.

This chain joins TRBV5-4 and TRBJ1-2; possibly TRBD1 for D (6 bases). Between the trimmed V and J ends, which lost 3 bases and 5 bases, there was a span of 17 bases. The CDR3 has 15 residues. Germline assignment: CDR1 SGHNT and CDR2 YYREEE (reference sequence). This CDR3 reads CASSYSGQLQYGYTF. The CDR3 nucleotides read TGTGCCAGCAGCTACTCCGGACAGCTGCAGTATGGCTACACCTTC.

The rearrangement uses TRBV12-2 and TRBJ1-2. TRBV12-2 is labeled a pseudogene. CDR3 length: 15 residues. The DNA for the CDR3 is TGTGCAAGTCGCTTATACACACTAGAGGACTATGGCTACACCTTC. This encodes CASRLYTLEDYGYTF.

The CDR3 loop is CASSSTTGSPLHF. The CDR3 nucleotides read TGTGCCAGCAGTTCTACGACTGGCTCACCCCTCCACTTT. The gene calls are TRBV28 and TRBJ1-6; D is uncertain. V dropped 4 bases and J dropped 10 bases, with 11 bases sitting between them. Germline values: CDR1 MDHEN, CDR2 SYDVKM. CDR3 length: 13 residues.

A single count supports this clone. The chain employs TRBV28 and TRBJ1-2; D unclear. Germline CDR1 reads MDHEN; CDR2 reads SYDVKM. The CDR3 consists of 12 residues. V gave up 5 bases and J gave up 7 bases, with 11 bases separating them. Here the CDR3 reads CASSRPTGGYTF. CDR3 sequence (DNA): TGTGCCAGCAGTCGACCGACGGGTGGCTACACCTTC.